This T cell receptor (beta chain) originates from a study of blood T cell repertoires in COVID-19. In the study overall: Both acute and convalescent COVID-19 samples were obtained from the United States, Italy and Spain.

V shed 6 bases, J shed 2 bases, and the junction held 5 bases outside the gene matches. The V gene's germline CDR1 is SQVTM and CDR2 ANQGSEA. The CDR3 runs 13 residues. Methods used by the authors: Amplifying reference gene primers gave estimates of nucleated cell counts. The data were produced by immunoSEQ multiplex PCR, yet TCRdb's version contains in-frame clones alone and is incomplete. Clone size and the V and J calls come from that table; the DNA yielded D and trimming. The sample lists about 300,000 clones, 85% to 90% seen once, with roughly 5.9% in the top ten. Sequenced material: peripheral blood. The sequence was obtained from a woman in her forties or fifties with COVID-19, enrolled during active disease. The V gene is TRBV29-1, the J gene TRBJ2-7; 9 bases line up with TRBD1. DNA for the CDR3: TGCAGCGTCGTGAGGACAGGGGCCTACGAGCAGTACTTC. Translation: CSVVRTGAYEQYF.